This TCR beta chain is from a study of neurological immune-mediated disorders. In its sample, this clonotype was seen many times. Its antigen is as yet unknown. Points from the study as a whole: No CDR3 amino acid sequences were shared by expanded clones across subjects, suggesting private repertoires in all groups. While HTLV-1-associated myelopathy showed the greatest TCR clonal expansion, multiple sclerosis showed the least, falling below healthy controls.

1 million sorted CD4+ or CD8+ T cells made each library. The cDNA was produced through 5'RACE with 10-nucleotide random UMIs. MiXCR, applied by TCRdb to the 5' RACE reads, yields one record per CDR3 protein. The repertoire holds 30,000 to 45,000 distinct CDR3 sequences, more than 9% seen once, with 3.9% in the top ten. The receptor was derived from a woman in her 30s with HTLV-1-associated myelopathy (HAM/TSP). Sequencing used CD4+ T cells from blood.

In nucleotides, the CDR3 is TGCAGTGCTAGCGGGGGGGCGGGGAATGAGCAGTTCTTC. Amino acid sequence: CSASGGAGNEQFF. The chain links TRBV20-1 to TRBJ2-1, with TRBD2 matching over 8 bases. Germline values: CDR1 DFQATT, CDR2 SNEGSKA (reference sequence). The CDR3 length is 13 residues. Trimming removed 3 bases from V and 7 bases from J; junction bases left unmatched: 5.